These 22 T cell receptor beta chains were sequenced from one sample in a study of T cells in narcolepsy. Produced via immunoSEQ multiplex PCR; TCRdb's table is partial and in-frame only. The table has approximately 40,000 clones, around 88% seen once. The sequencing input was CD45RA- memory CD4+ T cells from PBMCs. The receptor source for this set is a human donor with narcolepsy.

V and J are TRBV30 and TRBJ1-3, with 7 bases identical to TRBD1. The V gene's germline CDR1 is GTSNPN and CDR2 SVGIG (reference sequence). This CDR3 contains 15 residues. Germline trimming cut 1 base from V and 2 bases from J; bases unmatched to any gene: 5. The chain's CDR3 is CAWSGGQGAGNTIYF. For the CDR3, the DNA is TGTGCCTGGAGTGGGGGGCAGGGGGCTGGAAACACCATATATTTT.

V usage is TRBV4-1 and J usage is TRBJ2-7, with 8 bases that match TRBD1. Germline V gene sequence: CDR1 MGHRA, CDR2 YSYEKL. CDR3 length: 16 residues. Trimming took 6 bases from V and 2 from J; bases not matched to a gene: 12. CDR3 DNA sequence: TGCGCCAGCAGACAACATATCGGACAGGGAACCTACGAGCAGTACTTC. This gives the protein CASRQHIGQGTYEQYF.

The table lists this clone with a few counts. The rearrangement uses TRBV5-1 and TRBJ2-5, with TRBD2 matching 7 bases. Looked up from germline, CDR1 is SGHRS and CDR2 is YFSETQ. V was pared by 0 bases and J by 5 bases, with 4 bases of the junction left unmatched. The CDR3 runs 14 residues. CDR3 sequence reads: CASSLEDGGETQYF. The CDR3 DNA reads TGCGCCAGCAGCTTGGAGGACGGGGGGGAGACCCAGTACTTC.

The chain's CDR3 is CASSYGLATDTQYF. CDR3 in DNA: TGTGCCAGCAGTTACGGACTAGCGACAGATACGCAGTATTTT. The V and J genes are TRBV7-2 and TRBJ2-3; 9 bases align to TRBD2. Germline-derived CDR1 and CDR2 are SGHTA and FQGNSA. The length of the CDR3 is 14 residues. The ends lost 6 bases at V and 3 bases at J; junction bases unmatched: 4.

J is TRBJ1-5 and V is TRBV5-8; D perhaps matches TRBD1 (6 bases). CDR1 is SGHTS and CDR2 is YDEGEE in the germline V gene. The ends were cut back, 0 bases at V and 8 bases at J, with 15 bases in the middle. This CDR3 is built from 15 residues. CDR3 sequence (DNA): TGTGCCAGCAGCTTGGGCAGGGGTGGCGGCGAGCCCCAGCATTTT. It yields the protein CASSLGRGGGEPQHF.

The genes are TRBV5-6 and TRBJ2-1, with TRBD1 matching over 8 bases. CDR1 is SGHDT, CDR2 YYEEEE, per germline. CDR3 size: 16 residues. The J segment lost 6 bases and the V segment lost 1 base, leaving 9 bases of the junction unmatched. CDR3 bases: TGTGCCAGCAGCTTGTACCAGGGGGCTCTAGTCAATGAGCAGTTCTTC. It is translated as CASSLYQGALVNEQFF.

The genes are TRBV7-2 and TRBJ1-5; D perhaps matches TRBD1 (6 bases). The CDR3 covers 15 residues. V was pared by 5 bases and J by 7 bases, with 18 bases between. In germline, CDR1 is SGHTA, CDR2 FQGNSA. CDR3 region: CASSPGGGQGQPQHF. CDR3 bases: TGTGCCAGCAGCCCCGGGGGGGGGCAAGGGCAGCCCCAGCATTTT. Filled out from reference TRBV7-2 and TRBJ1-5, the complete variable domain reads GAGVSQSPSNKVTEKGKDVELRCDPISGHTALYWYRQSLGQGLEFLIYFQGNSAPDKSGLPSDRFSAERTGGSVSTLTIQRTQQEDSAVYLCASSPGGGQGQPQHFGDGTRLSIL.

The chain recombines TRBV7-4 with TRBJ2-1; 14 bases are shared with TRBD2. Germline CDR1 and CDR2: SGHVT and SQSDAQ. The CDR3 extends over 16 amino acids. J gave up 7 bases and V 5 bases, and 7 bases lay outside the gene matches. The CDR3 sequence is CASSPEGTSGSNEQFF. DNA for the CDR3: TGTGCCAGCAGCCCCGAGGGGACTAGCGGGAGTAATGAGCAGTTCTTC.

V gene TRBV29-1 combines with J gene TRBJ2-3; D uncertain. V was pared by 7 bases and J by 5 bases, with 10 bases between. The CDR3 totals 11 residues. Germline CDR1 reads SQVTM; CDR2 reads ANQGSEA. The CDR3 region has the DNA TGCAGCGGTACAGTTCTAGATACGCAGTATTTT. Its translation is CSGTVLDTQYF.

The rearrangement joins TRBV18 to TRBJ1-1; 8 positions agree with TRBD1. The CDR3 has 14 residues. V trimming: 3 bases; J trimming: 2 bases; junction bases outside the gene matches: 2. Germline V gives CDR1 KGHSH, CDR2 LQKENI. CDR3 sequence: CASSPGQENTEAFF. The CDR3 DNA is TGTGCCAGCTCACCGGGACAGGAAAACACTGAAGCTTTCTTT.

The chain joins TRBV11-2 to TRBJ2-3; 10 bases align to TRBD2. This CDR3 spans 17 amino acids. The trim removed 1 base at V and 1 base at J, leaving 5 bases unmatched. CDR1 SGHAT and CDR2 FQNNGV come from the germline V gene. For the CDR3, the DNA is TGTGCCAGCAGCTTAGTCCCCACTAGCGGGGGCACAGATACGCAGTATTTT. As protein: CASSLVPTSGGTDTQYF.

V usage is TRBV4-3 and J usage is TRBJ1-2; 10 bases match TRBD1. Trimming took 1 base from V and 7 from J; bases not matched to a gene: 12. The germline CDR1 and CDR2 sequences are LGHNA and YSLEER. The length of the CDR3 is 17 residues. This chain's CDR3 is CASSQAGTGVRLGGYTF. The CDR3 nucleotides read TGCGCCAGCAGCCAAGCGGGGACAGGGGTTAGGTTAGGTGGCTACACCTTC.

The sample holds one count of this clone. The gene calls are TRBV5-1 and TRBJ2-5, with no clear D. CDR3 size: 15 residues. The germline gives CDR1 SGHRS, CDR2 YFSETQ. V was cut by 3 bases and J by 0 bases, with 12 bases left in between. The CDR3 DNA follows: TGCGCCAGCAGCTCCCTCCCGGCAGACCAAGAGACCCAGTACTTC. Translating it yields CASSSLPADQETQYF.

The CDR3 here is CASRRTDPANTGELFF. The CDR3 region has the DNA TGTGCCAGCCGTAGGACAGATCCCGCGAACACCGGGGAGCTGTTTTTT. This chain joins TRBV11-2 and TRBJ2-2; possibly TRBD1 for D (6 bases). The CDR3 is 16 amino acids. Trimming removed 8 bases at V and 0 bases at J, with 16 bases between. Germline lookup yields CDR1 SGHAT and CDR2 FQNNGV.

The CDR3 sequence: CASRPTPGGRYEQYF. The CDR3 region has the DNA TGTGCCAGCAGGCCCACTCCAGGGGGCCGGTACGAGCAGTACTTC. This chain connects TRBV6-5 to TRBJ2-7; 8 bases are a match to TRBD1. V gave up 6 bases and J gave up 4 bases; unmatched junction bases: 11. Germline-derived CDR1 and CDR2 are MNHEY and SVGAGI. The CDR3 has 15 residues.

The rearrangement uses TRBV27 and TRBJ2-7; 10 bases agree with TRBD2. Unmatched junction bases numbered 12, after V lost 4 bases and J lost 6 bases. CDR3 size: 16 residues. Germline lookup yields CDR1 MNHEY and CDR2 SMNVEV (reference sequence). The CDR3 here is CASSWAGTSAIREQYF. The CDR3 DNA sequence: TGTGCCAGCAGTTGGGCCGGGACTAGCGCCATTCGCGAGCAGTACTTC.

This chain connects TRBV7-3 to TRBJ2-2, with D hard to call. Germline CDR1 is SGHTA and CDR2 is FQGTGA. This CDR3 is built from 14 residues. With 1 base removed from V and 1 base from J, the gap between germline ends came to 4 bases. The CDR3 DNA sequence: TGTGCCAGCAGCTTAAGTGGGAACACCGGGGAGCTGTTTTTT. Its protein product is CASSLSGNTGELFF.

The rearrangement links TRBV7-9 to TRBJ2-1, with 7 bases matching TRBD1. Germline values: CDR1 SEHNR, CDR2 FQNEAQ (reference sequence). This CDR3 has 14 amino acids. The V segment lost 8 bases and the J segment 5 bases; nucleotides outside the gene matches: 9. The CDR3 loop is CASRTTGVDNEQFF. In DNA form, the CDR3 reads TGTGCCAGCCGCACCACAGGGGTCGACAATGAGCAGTTCTTC.

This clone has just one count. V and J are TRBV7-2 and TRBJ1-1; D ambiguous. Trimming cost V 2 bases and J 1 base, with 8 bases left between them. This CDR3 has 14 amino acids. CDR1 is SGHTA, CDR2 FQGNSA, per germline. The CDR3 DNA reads TGTGCCAGCAGCTTAAATGGAGCGAACACTGAAGCTTTCTTT. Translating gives CASSLNGANTEAFF.

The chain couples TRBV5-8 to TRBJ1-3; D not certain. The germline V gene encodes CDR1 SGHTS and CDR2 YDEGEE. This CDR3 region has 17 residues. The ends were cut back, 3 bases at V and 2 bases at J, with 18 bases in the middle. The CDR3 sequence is CASSSRRALGAGNTIYF. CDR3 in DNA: TGTGCCAGCAGCTCGAGACGGGCATTGGGAGCTGGAAACACCATATATTTT.

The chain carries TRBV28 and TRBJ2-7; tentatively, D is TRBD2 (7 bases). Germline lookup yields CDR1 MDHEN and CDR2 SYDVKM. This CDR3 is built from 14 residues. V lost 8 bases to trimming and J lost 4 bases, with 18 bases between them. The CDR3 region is CASPPSGGAYEQYF. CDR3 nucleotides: TGTGCCAGCCCACCGTCGGGGGGCGCGTACGAGCAGTACTTC.

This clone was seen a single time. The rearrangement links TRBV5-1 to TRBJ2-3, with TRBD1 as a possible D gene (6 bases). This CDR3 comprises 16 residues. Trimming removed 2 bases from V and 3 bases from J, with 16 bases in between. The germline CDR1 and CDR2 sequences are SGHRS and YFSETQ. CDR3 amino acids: CASSLKGARGTDTQYF. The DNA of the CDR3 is TGCGCCAGCAGCTTAAAAGGGGCTAGGGGGACAGATACGCAGTATTTT.